The 5 T cell receptor beta chains in this list originate from one sample, sequenced in a study of blood T cell repertoires in COVID-19. Here immunoSEQ multiplex PCR was the method, and the copy in TCRdb shows in-frame clones only, minus some. The sample records a few hundred thousand clones, 80% to 90% being singletons. The sequencing sample was made of peripheral blood. These receptor sequences come from a woman between 50 and 59 years old with acute or convalescent COVID-19.

This chain connects TRBV2 to TRBJ1-1; the D is unclear. Trimming cost V 9 bases and J 0 bases, with 5 bases left between them. The germline V gene has CDR1 SNHLY and CDR2 FYNNEI. The CDR3 is made up of 11 amino acids. Here the CDR3 reads CARSVNTEAFF. The DNA for the CDR3 is TGTGCCAGATCAGTGAACACTGAAGCTTTCTTT.

The V gene is TRBV18, the J gene TRBJ1-5; the D is unclear. This CDR3 has 13 residues. Between the trimmed V and J ends, which lost 0 bases and 6 bases, there was a span of 6 bases. Germline CDR1 reads KGHSH; CDR2 reads LQKENI. The CDR3, as DNA: TGTGCCAGCTCACCACCGGGAGGTCAGCCCCAGCATTTT. It translates to CASSPPGGQPQHF.

V usage is TRBV7-2 and J usage is TRBJ1-5; D is possibly TRBD1 (5 bases). V lost 1 base to trimming and J lost 11 bases, with 18 bases between them. CDR1 is SGHTA, CDR2 FQGNSA, per germline. The CDR3 runs 15 residues. CDR3 bases: TGTGCCAGCAGCTTAGTCCGGGGGATGGGTAATGCCCAGCATTTT. Translation gives CASSLVRGMGNAQHF.

In regard to this clone: The sample holds other DNA sequences that translate to the same CDR3. The rearrangement uses TRBV5-1 and TRBJ2-3, with 9 bases fitting TRBD1. The CDR3 spans 15 residues. CDR1 and CDR2 from the germline V gene are SGHRS and YFSETQ. V trimming: 4 bases; J trimming: 3 bases; junction bases outside the gene matches: 6. CDR3 sequence reads: CASSRDRASTDTQYF. CDR3 coding DNA: TGCGCCAGCAGCCGGGACAGGGCTAGTACAGATACGCAGTATTTT.

V usage is TRBV6-6 and J usage is TRBJ1-2; 7 bases line up with TRBD1. Germline trimming cut 7 bases from V and 3 bases from J; bases unmatched to any gene: 8. Per the germline V gene, CDR1 is MNHNY and CDR2 is SVGAGI (reference sequence). The CDR3 extends over 14 amino acids. The CDR3 loop is CASTRKGTDYGYTF. The CDR3 bases are TGTGCCAGCACCAGAAAGGGGACAGACTATGGCTACACCTTC.